Listed below are T cell receptor beta chains from one sample, sequenced in a study of blood T cell repertoires in COVID-19. Measured with immunoSEQ multiplex PCR; TCRdb has only the in-frame clones, and not every one. This sample has approximately 150,000 clones, with more than 80% found just once. The sequencing sample was made of peripheral blood. These receptors were collected from a woman aged 60-75 years with COVID-19, enrolled during active disease. Both conserved end residues are part of each CDR3. The D gene is left open where the match is weak. Clone size is not always given. Where it is, it says once, few, many or a class for expanded clones.

V gene,D gene,clone size,J gene,CDR3 protein,CDR3 DNA
TRBV5-6,TRBD1,once,TRBJ1-6,CASSSGTGGTPLHF,TGTGCCAGCAGCTCTGGGACAGGGGGGACACCCCTCCACTTT
TRBV7-2,NA,NA,TRBJ1-4,CASRTGHNEKLFF,TGTGCCAGCAGAACTGGTCATAATGAAAAACTGTTTTTT
TRBV15,TRBD1,NA,TRBJ1-2,CATSREGQGYYGYTF,TGTGCCACCAGCAGAGAGGGACAGGGGTACTATGGCTACACCTTC
TRBV9,NA,NA,TRBJ1-1,CASSAHNRDTEAFF,TGTGCCAGCAGCGCCCACAACAGGGACACTGAAGCTTTCTTT
TRBV5-4,NA,NA,TRBJ1-5,CASSLGGGSNQPQHF,TGTGCCAGCAGCTTGGGAGGAGGTAGCAATCAGCCCCAGCATTTT
TRBV19,TRBD2,NA,TRBJ2-1,CASSIGTSGGKNNEQFF,TGTGCCAGTAGTATCGGGACTAGCGGGGGGAAAAACAATGAGCAGTTCTTC
TRBV29-1,NA,NA,TRBJ2-5,CSVANNQETQYF,TGCAGCGTTGCTAATAACCAAGAGACCCAGTACTTC
TRBV30,NA,NA,TRBJ1-1,CAWTRLVTEAFF,TGTGCCTGGACAAGACTGGTAACTGAAGCTTTCTTT
TRBV19,NA,NA,TRBJ1-4,CASSIDRRQTAGKLFF,TGTGCCAGTAGTATAGATCGGAGACAGACTGCTGGAAAACTGTTTTTT
TRBV5-6,TRBD1,NA,TRBJ1-1,CASSWATGGRTEAFF,TGTGCCAGCAGCTGGGCGACAGGGGGGAGAACTGAAGCTTTCTTT
TRBV2,NA,NA,TRBJ1-4,CASGSGATNEKLFF,TGTGCCAGCGGGTCAGGGGCAACTAATGAAAAACTGTTTTTT
TRBV6-1,NA,once,TRBJ1-5,CASSDETGVEQPQHF,TGTGCCAGCAGTGATGAGACGGGGGTTGAGCAGCCCCAGCATTTT
TRBV12-5,TRBD2,NA,TRBJ2-1,CASAGGDPIYNEQFF,TGTGCTAGTGCGGGGGGGGACCCGATTTACAATGAGCAGTTCTTC
TRBV6-5,TRBD1,NA,TRBJ1-1,CASSTGANTEAFF,TGTGCCAGCAGTACAGGGGCCAACACTGAAGCTTTCTTT
TRBV6-5,TRBD1,NA,TRBJ1-2,CASILQDRGSGYTF,TGTGCCAGCATCCTACAAGACAGGGGAAGTGGCTACACCTTC
TRBV20-1,TRBD1,NA,TRBJ1-6,CSASATGGAYGPLHF,TGCAGTGCTAGTGCTACAGGGGGCGCTTATGGACCCCTCCACTTT
TRBV12-5,NA,NA,TRBJ1-2,CASGLWGRANYGYTF,TGTGCTAGTGGTTTATGGGGCAGGGCTAACTATGGCTACACCTTC
TRBV10-2,TRBD1,NA,TRBJ1-1,CASSAGGRTEAFF,TGCGCCAGCAGTGCAGGGGGCCGCACTGAAGCTTTCTTT
TRBV4-3,NA,NA,TRBJ1-1,CASSHLDRVNTEAFF,TGCGCCAGCAGCCATCTAGACCGAGTGAACACTGAAGCTTTCTTT